This TCR beta chain was identified during a study of T-cell reconstitution after alpha-beta-depleted transplantation in children. Study-wide results and caveats: Newly produced T cells mostly accounted for T-cell counts and diversity one year post-transplant. Certain patients had high TCRbeta diversity at day 60, and it came from recipient T cells and thymic progenitors that survived. The origin of alpha-beta T cells about two months after transplant was reportedly several hundred expanded graft clones.

This clonotype was counted a few times. Its antigen is still unknown. The length of the CDR3 is 13 residues. From germline, CDR1 is DFQATT and CDR2 SNEGSKA (reference sequence). Deletions cut 6 bases from V and 6 bases from J, with 17 bases between. During its preparation, the TCRbeta library received unique molecular identifiers. MiXCR was run by TCRdb on the PCR reads, yielding one entry per CDR3 protein. The table includes 580,000 or so distinct CDR3 sequences, around 23% detected once. This TCR was sampled from a boy under two years old who had a stem cell transplant for acute myeloid leukemia, so the T cells may come from the graft donor. Specimen: PBMCs, mostly from graft donor cells, collected 360 days after TCRalphabeta/CD19-depleted stem cell transplant. The rearrangement links TRBV20-1 to TRBJ2-5; unclear D gene. The CDR3 reads CSALDQLGKTQYF. For the CDR3, the DNA is TGCAGTGCCCTTGACCAATTGGGAAAGACCCAGTACTTC.